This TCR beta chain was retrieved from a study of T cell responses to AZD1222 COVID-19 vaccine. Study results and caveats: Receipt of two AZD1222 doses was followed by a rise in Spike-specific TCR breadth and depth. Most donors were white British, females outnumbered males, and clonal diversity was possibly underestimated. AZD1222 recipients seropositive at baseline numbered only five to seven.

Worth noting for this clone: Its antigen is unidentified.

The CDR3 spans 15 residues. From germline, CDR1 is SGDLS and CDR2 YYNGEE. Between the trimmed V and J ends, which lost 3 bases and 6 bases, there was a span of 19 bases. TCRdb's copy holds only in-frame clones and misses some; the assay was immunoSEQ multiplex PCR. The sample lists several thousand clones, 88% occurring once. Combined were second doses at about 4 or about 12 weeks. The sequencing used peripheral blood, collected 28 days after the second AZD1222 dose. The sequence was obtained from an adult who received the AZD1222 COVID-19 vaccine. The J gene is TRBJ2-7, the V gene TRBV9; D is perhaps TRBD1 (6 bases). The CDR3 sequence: CASSATGQGVPEQYF. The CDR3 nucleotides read TGTGCCAGCAGCGCCACGGGACAAGGCGTTCCCGAGCAGTACTTC.